A selection of T cell receptor beta chains follows, all from one sample in a study of vaccination and CD4 T cells after COVID-19. TCRdb reprocessed the PCR reads via MiXCR and lists one record per CDR3 protein. This sample carries some 17,000 distinct CDR3 sequences, approximately 49% of them seen once, and the ten largest clones take 10% to 15%. These TCRs are of unknown antigen specificity. The sequencing here drew on CD4+ T cells from blood, cultured in vitro, taken about 7 months after SARS-CoV-2 vaccination. The receptors come from a human donor who had recovered from COVID-19. The CDR3 runs from the conserved cysteine through the conserved F or W. Fields, in order: V gene, J gene, CDR3 protein.

TRBV6-1	TRBJ1-2	CASSQGVGYTF
TRBV28	TRBJ2-7	CASSSHSGAYEQYF
TRBV18	TRBJ1-1	CASSQGASTEAFF
TRBV6-2/TRBV6-3	TRBJ2-1	CASSQRGVSYNEQFF
TRBV5-4	TRBJ2-7	CASSDPTRQGEQYF
TRBV6-5	TRBJ1-6	CASSSNNSPLHF
TRBV27	TRBJ2-1	CASSSVGEQFF
TRBV4-1	TRBJ2-3	CASRRQQPASTDTQYF
TRBV19	TRBJ2-5	CASSKLTQETQYF
TRBV7-2	TRBJ1-1	CASRQGLNTEAFF
TRBV25-1	TRBJ2-1	CASTPTGYNEQFF
TRBV27	TRBJ1-2	CASGQGRERGYTF
TRBV7-2	TRBJ1-2	CASSLENRGPGYTF
TRBV20-1	TRBJ2-7	CSASEAAGEQYF
TRBV5-1	TRBJ2-5	CASSWGDRGTQETQYF
TRBV10-3	TRBJ1-2	CAISETNTGVYTF
TRBV7-2	TRBJ2-3	CASSWTQGGITDTQYF
TRBV5-4	TRBJ1-6	CASSFMEKRSPLHF
TRBV20-1	TRBJ2-1	CSLAGPLYNEQFF
TRBV20-1	TRBJ2-7	CSARARMGGGSIHEQYF
TRBV21-1	TRBJ1-1	CASSTGQGARGEAFF
TRBV6-1	TRBJ2-3	CASRLTGTLLSTDTQYF
TRBV2	TRBJ1-2	CASRVSSSIGHGYTF
TRBV7-3	TRBJ1-1	CASSLGTANTEAFF
TRBV7-9	TRBJ2-5	CASSPPGATTARETQYF
TRBV20-1	TRBJ2-3	CSAIGTSASTDTQYF
TRBV20-1	TRBJ1-3	CSAKQGAGNTIYF
TRBV7-5	TRBJ1-5	CISVPEAGWWTVSNQPQHF
TRBV20-1	TRBJ2-5	CSATPLARETQYF
TRBV7-2	TRBJ2-5	CASSLILAEETQYF
TRBV20-1	TRBJ1-1	CSATPGQLNTEAFF
TRBV15	TRBJ2-5	CATSRDVADETQYF
TRBV11-3	TRBJ1-2	CASSFGRAYYGYTF
TRBV28	TRBJ1-2	CASRQTGGNYGYTF
TRBV6-1	TRBJ1-1	CASPAPRTEAFF
TRBV7-2	TRBJ1-6	CASSLDRINNSPLHF
TRBV11-2	TRBJ1-6	CASNFRGRNSPLHF
TRBV7-9	TRBJ2-7	CASSSRQGSYEQYF
TRBV5-8	TRBJ1-5	CASSLDGQKGNQPQHF
TRBV2	TRBJ1-2	CASRVTVQGRYGYTF
TRBV4-2	TRBJ2-5	CASSQKETQYF
TRBV20-1	TRBJ2-7	CSAIAGGSSYEQYF
TRBV6-1	TRBJ2-2	CASSEIRGQADPGELFF
TRBV20-1	TRBJ1-6	CSARIRDRNSPLHF
TRBV21-1	TRBJ1-5	CASSKEVSPPLSSNQPQHF
TRBV20-1	TRBJ1-5	CSAGQYSNQPQHF
TRBV7-2	TRBJ2-7	CASSPRNGGHEQYF
TRBV27	TRBJ1-1	CASSPLTTGSTEAFF